One sample yielded the 9 T cell receptor beta chains listed below, sequenced in a study of molecular identifiers for immune sequencing clone quantification. TCRdb itself ran the PCR reads through MiXCR, one entry per CDR3 protein. The profile shows approximately 630,000 distinct CDR3 sequences, approximately 24% of them singletons. The sequenced sample consisted of naive CD8+ T cells from blood, with Jurkat cell RNA spiked in. Subset described: FACS-sorted CD8+CD4-CCR7+CD45RA+ naive T cells. Receptor source: a human donor in good health. Some libraries in this study had Jurkat cell RNA spiked in.

This sequence joins TRBV19 and TRBJ2-1; the D gene is possibly TRBD2 (5 bases). CDR1 and CDR2 (germline): LNHDA, SQIVND (reference sequence). The V and J ends lost 5 bases and 4 bases respectively, with 9 bases between them. The CDR3 runs 13 residues. CDR3 in amino acids: CASSQDFYNEQFF. CDR3 nucleotides: TGTGCCAGTAGTCAGGACTTTTACAATGAGCAGTTCTTC.

Notes on this clonotype: Just one base apart from a much larger clone, this may be a read error. The rearrangement links TRBV30 to TRBJ1-6; D gene unclear. Germline CDR1 is GTSNPN and CDR2 is SVGIG (reference sequence). CDR3 length: 15 residues. CDR3 region: CTWSYQSSYNSPLHF. CDR3 nucleotide sequence: TGTACCTGGAGTTACCAGAGCTCCTATAATTCACCCCTCCACTTT. The full variable domain, completed using reference TRBV30 and TRBJ1-6, is SQTIHQWPATLVQPVGSPLSLECTVEGTSNPNLYWYRQAAGRGLQLLFYSVGIGQISSEVPQNLSASRPQDRQFILSSKKLLLSDSGFYLCTWSYQSSYNSPLHFGNGTRLTVT.

The chain links TRBV7-9 to TRBJ2-7; TRBD2 matches 8 bases. Trimming took 4 bases from V and 7 from J; bases not matched to a gene: 12. This CDR3 has 15 residues. Germline CDR1 is SEHNR and CDR2 is FQNEAQ (reference sequence). CDR3 loop: CASSSSGSTPREQYF. The CDR3 coding sequence is TGTGCCAGCAGCTCCAGCGGGAGTACTCCGCGGGAGCAGTACTTC.

This clonotype has only a few counts. The chain links TRBV6-2 or TRBV6-3 to TRBJ1-5, with a possible D match to TRBD1 (6 bases). Trimming removed 2 bases at V and 0 bases at J, with 8 bases between. CDR1 and CDR2 from the germline V gene are MNHEY and SVGEGT. The length of the CDR3 is 15 residues. CDR3 in amino acids: CASSYEGDSNQPQHF. In DNA, the CDR3 is TGTGCCAGCAGTTACGAGGGGGATAGCAATCAGCCCCAGCATTTT.

This clonotype was observed at least ten times. The chain links TRBV5-6 to TRBJ2-3; D not resolved. CDR3 size: 16 residues. Trimming removed 1 base at V and 0 bases at J, with 12 bases between. Per germline, CDR1 SGHDT and CDR2 YYEEEE. CDR3 DNA sequence: TGTGCCAGCAGCTTGCTTTGGACGCCTAGCACAGATACGCAGTATTTT. Its translation is CASSLLWTPSTDTQYF.

This clonotype was observed a handful of times. The V and J genes are TRBV14 and TRBJ2-7; possibly TRBD1 for D (6 bases). The CDR3 consists of 14 residues. CDR1 is SGHDN and CDR2 is FVKESK in the germline V gene. Deletions cut 4 bases from V and 3 bases from J, with 13 bases between. The CDR3 region is CASSPTLTGYEQYF. In DNA, the CDR3 is TGTGCCAGCAGCCCAACCTTGACAGGCTACGAGCAGTACTTC. The variable domain in full, with the rest retrieved from reference TRBV14 and TRBJ2-7, is EAGVTQFPSHSVIEKGQTVTLRCDPISGHDNLYWYRRVMGKEIKFLLHFVKESKQDESGMPNNRFLAERTGGTYSTLKVQPAELEDSGVYFCASSPTLTGYEQYFGPGTRLTVT.

This chain uses TRBV15 with TRBJ2-5; possible D gene TRBD1, 5 bases. Germline V gene lookup returns CDR1 LNHNV and CDR2 YYDKDF (reference sequence). The CDR3 spans 17 residues. V was trimmed by 0 bases and J by 4 bases, leaving 18 bases between them. The CDR3 spells CATSREDPRVFSETQYF. The CDR3 nucleotides are TGTGCCACCAGCAGAGAAGACCCCAGGGTTTTTTCAGAGACCCAGTACTTC.

As regards this clonotype: The junction shows a germline mismatch at one end, possibly a read error. The chain uses TRBV12-3 or TRBV12-4 and TRBJ2-2, with 8 positions matching TRBD1. CDR3 length: 16 residues. CDR3 region: CACSYLGQGNTGELFF. The CDR3 nucleotides are TGTGCCTGCAGTTACTTAGGACAGGGCAACACCGGGGAGCTGTTTTTT.

Regarding this clonotype: Mismatch with germline at one junction end may stem from a read error. The V call is TRBV29-1, the J call TRBJ1-2, with 8 bases identical to TRBD1. The CDR3 totals 14 residues. Germline V gene data show CDR1 as SQVTM and CDR2 as ANQGSEA. The CDR3 DNA is TGCTGCGTTGAAGACACCCAGGGGGCGTATGGCTACACCTTC. Translating gives CCVEDTQGAYGYTF.